What follows is one T cell receptor (beta chain) and its context. Its antigen is currently unknown. The data belong to a study of T-cell memory formation after mild COVID-19. It was 5'RACE with constant-segment primers that produced the TCR alpha and TCR beta cDNA libraries, which carried sample barcodes and UMIs. TCRdb reprocessed the 5' RACE reads via MiXCR and lists one record per CDR3 protein. The sample lists approximately 400,000 distinct CDR3 sequences; less than 25% were seen once. This CDR3 is built from 15 residues. The germline gives CDR1 MGHRA, CDR2 YSYEKL. V was pared by 1 base and J by 5 bases, with 3 bases of the junction left unmatched. Study findings and constraints: Pre-infection memory harbored some responding clones, suggesting cross-reactive memory joined. Largely, contracting CD4+ clones fell within CM and EM, and contracting CD8+ clones within EMRA.

This chain uses TRBV4-1 with TRBJ2-2; 8 bases map to TRBD2. The sequence was collected from an adult woman who had mild COVID-19 (a few samples of this study predate the infection). Cell type and time point are not known. The specimen was PBMCs or a T cell subset sorted from them (not recorded which). The CDR3 loop is CASSQGLAGTGELFF. CDR3 nucleotides: TGCGCCAGCAGCCAAGGGCTAGCGGGTACCGGGGAGCTGTTTTTT.